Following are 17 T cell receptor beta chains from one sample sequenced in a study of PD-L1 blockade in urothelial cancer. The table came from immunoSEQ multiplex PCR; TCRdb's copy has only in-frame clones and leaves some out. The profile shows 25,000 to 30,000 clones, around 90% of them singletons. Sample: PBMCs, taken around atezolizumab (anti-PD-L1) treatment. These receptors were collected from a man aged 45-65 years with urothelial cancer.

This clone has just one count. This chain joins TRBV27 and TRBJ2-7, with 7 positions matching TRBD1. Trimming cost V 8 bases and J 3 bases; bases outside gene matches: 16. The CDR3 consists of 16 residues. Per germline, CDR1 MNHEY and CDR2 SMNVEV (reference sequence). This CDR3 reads CASGPSIRQGHYEQYF. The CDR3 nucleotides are TGTGCCAGCGGGCCTTCAATACGACAGGGCCACTACGAGCAGTACTTC.

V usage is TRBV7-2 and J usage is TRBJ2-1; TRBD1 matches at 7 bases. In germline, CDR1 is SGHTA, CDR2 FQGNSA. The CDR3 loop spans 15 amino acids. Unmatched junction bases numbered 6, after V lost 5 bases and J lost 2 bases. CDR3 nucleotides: TGTGCCAGCAGCCCTGACAGGGTAACCTACAATGAGCAGTTCTTC. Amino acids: CASSPDRVTYNEQFF.

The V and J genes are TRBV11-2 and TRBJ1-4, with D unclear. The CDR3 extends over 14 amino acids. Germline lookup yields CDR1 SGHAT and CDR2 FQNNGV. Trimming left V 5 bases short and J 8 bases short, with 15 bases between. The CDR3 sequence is CASSQLGVGEKLFF. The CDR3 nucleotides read TGTGCCAGCAGCCAGCTGGGTGTCGGGGAAAAACTGTTTTTT.

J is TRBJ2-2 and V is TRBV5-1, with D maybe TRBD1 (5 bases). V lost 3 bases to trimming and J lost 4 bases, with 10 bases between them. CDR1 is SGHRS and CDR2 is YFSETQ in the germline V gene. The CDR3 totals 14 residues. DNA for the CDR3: TGCGCCAGCAGCTCCCGACAGAGCACCGGGGAGCTGTTTTTT. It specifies CASSSRQSTGELFF.

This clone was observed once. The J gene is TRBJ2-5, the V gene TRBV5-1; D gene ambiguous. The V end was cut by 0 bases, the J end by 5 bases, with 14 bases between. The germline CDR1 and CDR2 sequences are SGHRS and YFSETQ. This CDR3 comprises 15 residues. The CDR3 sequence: CASSLGRSLAETQYF. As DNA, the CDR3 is TGCGCCAGCAGCTTGGGCAGGTCCCTCGCGGAGACCCAGTACTTC.

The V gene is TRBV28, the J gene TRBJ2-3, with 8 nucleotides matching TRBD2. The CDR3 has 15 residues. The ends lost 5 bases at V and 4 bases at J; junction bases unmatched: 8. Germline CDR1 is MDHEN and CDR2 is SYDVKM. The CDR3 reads CASSRNSGNADTQYF. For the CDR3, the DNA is TGTGCCAGCAGTCGTAATAGCGGGAATGCAGATACGCAGTATTTT. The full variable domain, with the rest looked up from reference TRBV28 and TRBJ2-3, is DVKVTQSSRYLVKRTGEKVFLECVQDMDHENMFWYRQDPGLGLRLIYFSYDVKMKEKGDIPEGYSVSREKKERFSLILESASTNQTSMYLCASSRNSGNADTQYFGPGTRLTVL.

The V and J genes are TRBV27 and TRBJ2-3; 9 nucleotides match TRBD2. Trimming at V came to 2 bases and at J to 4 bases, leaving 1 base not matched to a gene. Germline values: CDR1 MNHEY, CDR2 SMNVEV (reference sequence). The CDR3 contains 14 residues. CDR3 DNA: TGTGCCAGCAGTTTAATAGCGGGAGCAGATACGCAGTATTTT. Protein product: CASSLIAGADTQYF.

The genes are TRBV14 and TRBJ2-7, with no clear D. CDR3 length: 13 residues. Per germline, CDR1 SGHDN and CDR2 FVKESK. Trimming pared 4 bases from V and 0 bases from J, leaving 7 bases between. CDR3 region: CASSPTISYEQYF. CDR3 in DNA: TGTGCCAGCAGCCCTACCATCTCCTACGAGCAGTACTTC.

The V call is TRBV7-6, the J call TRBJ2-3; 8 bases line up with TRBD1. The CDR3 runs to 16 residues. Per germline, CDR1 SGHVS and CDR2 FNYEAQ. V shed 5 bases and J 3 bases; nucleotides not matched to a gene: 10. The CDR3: CASSPRQGTGTDTQYF. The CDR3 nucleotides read TGTGCCAGCAGCCCCCGACAGGGGACGGGGACAGATACGCAGTATTTT.

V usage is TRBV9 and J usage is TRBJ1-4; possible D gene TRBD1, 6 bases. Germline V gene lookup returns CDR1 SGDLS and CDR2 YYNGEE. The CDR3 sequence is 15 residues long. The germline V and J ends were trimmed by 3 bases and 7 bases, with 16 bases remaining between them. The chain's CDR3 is CASSGGRGGSEKLFF. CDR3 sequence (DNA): TGTGCCAGCAGCGGGGGCAGGGGCGGAAGTGAAAAACTGTTTTTT.

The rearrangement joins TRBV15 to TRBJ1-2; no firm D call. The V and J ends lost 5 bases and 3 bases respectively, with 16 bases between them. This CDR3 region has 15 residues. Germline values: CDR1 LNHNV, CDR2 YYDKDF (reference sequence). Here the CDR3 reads CATSSGPSGYYGYTF. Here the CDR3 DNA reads TGTGCCACCAGCTCAGGCCCCAGCGGATACTATGGCTACACCTTC.

CDR3 DNA: TGCGCCAGCAGTGAGAGCACAGGGGTAGGTGGGGCCAACGTCCTGACTTTC. This gives the protein CASSESTGVGGANVLTF. The chain couples TRBV10-2 to TRBJ2-6, with 7 nucleotides matching TRBD1. This CDR3 spans 17 amino acids. Trimming removed 2 bases from V and 3 bases from J; junction bases left unmatched: 7. Germline loops: CDR1 WSHSY, CDR2 SAAADI.

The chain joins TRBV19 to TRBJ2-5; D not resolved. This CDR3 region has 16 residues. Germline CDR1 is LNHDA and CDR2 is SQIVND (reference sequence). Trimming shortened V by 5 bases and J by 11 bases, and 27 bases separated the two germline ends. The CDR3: CASSSISGPALLAQYF. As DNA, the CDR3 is TGTGCCAGTAGTTCTATCTCCGGTCCCGCGCTCCTTGCTCAGTACTTC.

The DNA of the CDR3 is TGTGCCAGTAGACAACAGGGAAGGAGAAATGAAAAACTGTTTTTT. Translated: CASRQQGRRNEKLFF. This sequence joins TRBV19 and TRBJ1-4; weak D call: TRBD1 (6 bases). V was clipped by 6 bases and J by 5 bases, with 16 bases between them. Germline values: CDR1 LNHDA, CDR2 SQIVND (reference sequence). The CDR3 length is 15 residues.

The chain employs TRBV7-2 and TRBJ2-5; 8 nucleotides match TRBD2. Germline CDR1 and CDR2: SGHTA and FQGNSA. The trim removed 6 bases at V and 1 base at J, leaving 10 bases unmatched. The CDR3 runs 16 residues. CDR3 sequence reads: CASRILAGRAQETQYF. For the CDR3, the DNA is TGTGCCAGCAGGATCCTAGCGGGCCGCGCCCAAGAGACCCAGTACTTC.

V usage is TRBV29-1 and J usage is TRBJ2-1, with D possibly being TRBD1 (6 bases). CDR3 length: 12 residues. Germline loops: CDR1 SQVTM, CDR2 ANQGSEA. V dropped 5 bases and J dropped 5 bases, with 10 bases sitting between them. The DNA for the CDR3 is TGCAGCGTTTTACAGGGACACAATGAGCAGTTCTTC. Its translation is CSVLQGHNEQFF.

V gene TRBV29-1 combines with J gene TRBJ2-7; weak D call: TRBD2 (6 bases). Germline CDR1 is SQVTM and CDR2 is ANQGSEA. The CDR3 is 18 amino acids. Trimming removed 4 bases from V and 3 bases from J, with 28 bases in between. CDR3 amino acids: CSVAGEEGPLGRIYEQYF. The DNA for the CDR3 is TGCAGCGTTGCTGGAGAGGAAGGACCCCTTGGGAGGATCTACGAGCAGTACTTC.